Sequencing of this T cell receptor (beta chain) was carried out in a study of OX40 agonist ivuxolimab in advanced cancers. Findings and limits, study-wide: Within 6 weeks, CD4+ and CD8+ blood T cells expanded clonally at 0.1 to 3.0 mg/kg.

Some clones are missing from TCRdb's copy, which holds only in-frame ones; the method was immunoSEQ multiplex PCR. Of more than 40,000 clones listed, about nine tenths were seen once; the top ten hold approximately 3.2%. As for this clone: Its antigen remains unidentified.

This TCR was sampled from an adult with an advanced solid tumor such as melanoma, head and neck, liver or kidney cancer. Sample: CD4+ or CD8+ T cells sorted from blood, taken in a trial of the OX40 agonist ivuxolimab.

CDR3 DNA: TGTGCCAGCAGTTCTCTTCGGGCTAGCTCCTACAATGAGCAGTTCTTC. Residues: CASSSLRASSYNEQFF. The chain has TRBV28 and TRBJ2-1; D not certain. CDR1 MDHEN and CDR2 SYDVKM come from the germline V gene. CDR3 length: 16 residues. Trimming removed 4 bases from V and 0 bases from J, with 13 bases in between.